This is a list of T cell receptor beta chains from one sample in a study of blood T cell repertoires in COVID-19. The data were produced by immunoSEQ multiplex PCR, yet TCRdb's version contains in-frame clones alone and is incomplete. This table holds approximately 50,000 clones, around 80% found once. The sample consisted of peripheral blood. These receptors all stem from a man between 65 and 79 years old with acute or convalescent COVID-19. The CDR3 runs from the conserved cysteine through the conserved F or W. D genes are given only for firm matches. Not every row has a clone size; where given, it reads once, few, many or a size class.

D gene	V gene	J gene	clone size	CDR3 DNA	CDR3 protein
NA	TRBV28	TRBJ2-7	NA	TGTGCCAGCAGTTTAATTACGACAGTGGGGGAGCAGTACTTC	CASSLITTVGEQYF
TRBD1	TRBV4-3	TRBJ1-6	NA	TGCGCCAGCAGCCAAGATGTACAGGGGGGCAATTCACCCCTCCACTTT	CASSQDVQGGNSPLHF
NA	TRBV7-2	TRBJ2-7	few	TGTGCCAGCAGCTCAACACAGGTTGAGCAGTACTTC	CASSSTQVEQYF
NA	TRBV29-1	TRBJ2-5	NA	TGCAGCGTTGGAATAAGCGGAAGCTTGGAGACCCAGTACTTC	CSVGISGSLETQYF
NA	TRBV27	TRBJ2-7	NA	TGTGCCAGCAGTTACCGCGGGTTGACCTACGAGCAGTACTTC	CASSYRGLTYEQYF
TRBD2	TRBV30	TRBJ2-1	few	TGTGCCTGGAGTCCACGAGGAGCTAGCGGATACAATGAGCAGTTCTTC	CAWSPRGASGYNEQFF
NA	TRBV29-1	TRBJ2-7	NA	TGCAGCGTTGAAGGGGCAGGGGAGAGCTACGAGCAGTACTTC	CSVEGAGESYEQYF
NA	TRBV4-2	TRBJ2-2	few	TGTGCCAGCAGCCAAGGGGGACTCCGAGGGCGAGGCACCGGGGAGCTGTTTTTT	CASSQGGLRGRGTGELFF
TRBD1	TRBV19	TRBJ1-5	NA	TGTGCCAGTAGTATAGGGCCGACAGGGAATCAGCCCCAGCATTTT	CASSIGPTGNQPQHF
TRBD1	TRBV28	TRBJ1-5	NA	TGTGCCAGCAGTTTGTCTGACAGGGTCGGGGCCCAGCATTTT	CASSLSDRVGAQHF
TRBD2	TRBV5-1	TRBJ2-3	NA	TGCGCCAGCAGCGCTCCGGGACTAGCAACGGATACGCAGTATTTT	CASSAPGLATDTQYF
NA	TRBV5-1	TRBJ1-1	NA	TGCGCCAGCAGCATCAGGGTGGGCACTGAAGCTTTCTTT	CASSIRVGTEAFF
NA	TRBV5-1	TRBJ2-7	once	TGCGCCAGCAGCTTGGCCGCGACTTCGCCCCCCTACGAGCAGTACTTC	CASSLAATSPPYEQYF
NA	TRBV6-6	TRBJ1-1	NA	TGTGCCAGCAGTTACTCAGGGGGTGGCACTGAAGCTTTCTTT	CASSYSGGGTEAFF
TRBD2	TRBV27	TRBJ2-1	NA	TGTGCCAGCAGGGTACTAGCGGGGTCCAGAAGTGAGCAGTTCTTC	CASRVLAGSRSEQFF
NA	TRBV7-2	TRBJ1-2	NA	TGTGCCAGCAGCTCGCCCAGGGTTAACTATGGCTACACCTTC	CASSSPRVNYGYTF
NA	TRBV27	TRBJ1-1	NA	TGTGCCAGCAGCCACAGGGTGGACACTGAAGCTTTCTTT	CASSHRVDTEAFF
TRBD1	TRBV11-2	TRBJ1-1	NA	TGTGCCAGCAGCTTCACTTTGACAGGGCAGTACACTGAAGCTTTCTTT	CASSFTLTGQYTEAFF
TRBD2	TRBV5-6	TRBJ2-3	NA	TGTGCCAGCAGCCGCTGGGGCACTCTAGCGGGAGAGGGAGATACGCAGTATTTT	CASSRWGTLAGEGDTQYF
NA	TRBV6-4	TRBJ1-1	once	TGTGCCAGCATTGAGACAGGACCGAACACTGAAGCTTTCTTT	CASIETGPNTEAFF
TRBD1	TRBV6-5	TRBJ1-5	few	TGTGCCAGCAGCTCCCGGACAGGGGGCAATCAGCCCCAGCATTTT	CASSSRTGGNQPQHF
NA	TRBV19	TRBJ1-1	few	TGTGCCAGTAGTATCTCGGGGGTGAGAACTGAAGCTTTCTTT	CASSISGVRTEAFF
TRBD2	TRBV7-2	TRBJ2-1	NA	TGTGCCAGCAGCTTATCGGGGGGGCCATTCAATGAGCAGTTCTTC	CASSLSGGPFNEQFF
TRBD1	TRBV30	TRBJ2-3	NA	TGTGCCTGGAGTGTACGTGCAGGGGGTCCACTCACAGATACGCAGTATTTT	CAWSVRAGGPLTDTQYF
TRBD1	TRBV5-1	TRBJ1-1	few	TGCGCCAGCAGCTTGGAAGGGGGCTACACTGAAGCTTTCTTT	CASSLEGGYTEAFF
NA	TRBV7-8	TRBJ2-7	NA	TGTGCCAGCAGCTTAGGAGGTTATTCCTACGAGCAGTACTTC	CASSLGGYSYEQYF
NA	TRBV9	TRBJ2-2	NA	NA	CASSVVGGGIEHRGAVF
NA	TRBV28	TRBJ1-6	NA	TGTGCCAGCAGAGACAGTCATTCACCCCTCCACTTT	CASRDSHSPLHF
NA	TRBV28	TRBJ2-1	NA	TGTGCCAGCAAGGAGGGCCACAATGAGCAGTTCTTC	CASKEGHNEQFF
NA	TRBV6-1	TRBJ1-5	NA	TGTGCCAGCAAAACGGACAGTTATAGCAATCAGCCCCAGCATTTT	CASKTDSYSNQPQHF